This T cell receptor beta chain comes out of a study of cytomegalovirus exposure and HLA in healthy donors. Use of 60 Vbeta and 13 Jbeta primers characterized the PCR. Assay: immunoSEQ multiplex PCR; the TCRdb copy retains only in-frame clones and omits some. The sample yields about 190,000 clones, 75% to 85% seen once. Concerning this clone itself: The antigen remains unidentified. The germline gene is not matched at one end of the junction; a read error may be the cause.

Study conclusions and caveats: From TCR beta sequences, most subjects' HLA-A and HLA-B alleles were reportedly predicted accurately.

Sequenced: PBMCs. This TCR was recovered from a young woman in good health and CMV-seropositive.

DNA of the CDR3: TGTTCCAGCAGCTTAGTAACTTACAGGGACATCGCGTCTGGAAACACCATATATTTT. Translated: CSSSLVTYRDIASGNTIYF. The genes are TRBV7-9 and TRBJ1-3, with D possibly matching TRBD1 (6 bases). CDR3 size: 19 residues. The germline V gene has CDR1 SEHNR and CDR2 FQNEAQ (reference sequence).